This T cell receptor (beta chain) came from a study of CD8+ T cells in alopecia areata. Background on the study: The duration of tofacitinib was 6 to 18 months, with 6 months off drug afterward. The SALT score measured affected scalp surface percentage in treated patients. Study-wide findings and caveats: Against the mouse data, patients shared TCRs less clearly, possibly for HLA reasons. Clonality was higher in lesional than normal scalp, especially in alopecia totalis/universalis.

Germline-derived CDR1 and CDR2 are GTSNPN and SVGIG (reference sequence). The CDR3 has 14 residues. The V gene lost 0 bases and the J gene lost 4 bases, with 12 bases spanning the gap. In each case, RNA was isolated and then reverse transcribed into cDNA as the sequencing template. The assay was immunoSEQ multiplex PCR, and TCRdb's table has in-frame clones only and misses some. This sample has hundreds of thousands of clones; 58% occur once, and the top ten carry approximately 1.8%. Note on this clone: Its antigen is as yet unknown.

Treatment: oral pan-JAK inhibitor, 5-10 mg twice daily. J is TRBJ1-1 and V is TRBV30; D might be TRBD1 (6 bases). This sequence originates from a human donor with alopecia areata. The sample in question was CD4+ T cells sorted from blood, obtained at week 24, from a patient treated with tofacitinib. The CDR3 bases are TGTGCCTGGAGTGTAAGGGAAGGGGGCACTGAAGCTTTCTTT. This encodes CAWSVREGGTEAFF.